One and the same sample provided the 28 T cell receptor beta chains below, sequenced in a study of cytomegalovirus exposure and HLA in healthy donors (dated by TCRdb to between 2016 and 2019). The library was produced with the immunoSEQ multiplex PCR assay. The multiplex PCR relied on a mix of 60 forward primers for TCR Vbeta segments and 13 reverse primers for TCR Jbeta segments. In its TCRdb copy, this immuneACCESS table keeps in-frame sequences only and misses some clones. Where compared with another copy, unresolved V genes explain less than half of these, and the others have no known cause. The table held for this sample gives around 130,000 clones. The ten biggest clones cover about 1.4% of the sample. The specimen sequenced was PBMCs. Receptors originate from a woman between 40 and 55 years old in good health and CMV-seronegative.

J is TRBJ2-5 and V is TRBV7-3; 11 bases agree with TRBD2. Germline loops: CDR1 SGHTA, CDR2 FQGTGA. The ends lost 5 bases at V and 4 bases at J; junction bases unmatched: 9. The CDR3 contains 16 residues. The CDR3 region has the DNA TGTGCCAGCAGCCGTAGCGGGGGGGCGACGCGAGAGACCCAGTACTTC. Translation gives CASSRSGGATRETQYF.

The chain uses TRBV18 and TRBJ2-7; D might be TRBD1 (6 bases). Germline assignment: CDR1 KGHSH and CDR2 LQKENI. This CDR3 spans 13 amino acids. V lost 3 bases and J lost 6, with 12 bases in between. The CDR3 region is CASSPLRGGEQYV. CDR3 nucleotide sequence: TGTGCCAGCTCACCGCTGCGAGGGGGCGAGCAGTACGTC.

The chain combines TRBV28 with TRBJ1-2; 7 bases are shared with TRBD1. The length of the CDR3 is 16 residues. Per germline, CDR1 MDHEN and CDR2 SYDVKM. V was pared by 2 bases and J by 2 bases, with 8 bases of the junction left unmatched. In nucleotides, the CDR3 is TGTGCCAGCAGTTTACTAGGGCCACAGGGGAACTATGGCTACACCTTC. Protein: CASSLLGPQGNYGYTF.

The rearrangement uses TRBV5-1 and TRBJ2-3; no firm D call. The CDR3 is 15 amino acids. Germline-derived CDR1 and CDR2 are SGHRS and YFSETQ. With 0 bases removed from V and 0 bases from J, the gap between germline ends came to 8 bases. This CDR3 is CASSLGRASTDTQYF. CDR3 nucleotide sequence: TGCGCCAGCAGCTTGGGTAGAGCTAGCACAGATACGCAGTATTTT. Filled out from reference TRBV5-1 and TRBJ2-3, the complete variable domain reads KAGVTQTPRYLIKTRGQQVTLSCSPISGHRSVSWYQQTPGQGLQFLFEYFSETQRNKGNFPGRFSGRQFSNSRSEMNVSTLELGDSALYLCASSLGRASTDTQYFGPGTRLTVL.

The rearrangement joins TRBV13 to TRBJ2-2; a weak D match, TRBD2 (6 bases). The CDR3 is 17 residues long. CDR1 and CDR2 (germline): PRHDT, FYEKMQ (reference sequence). Deletions cut 5 bases from V and 7 bases from J, with 23 bases between. The CDR3 here is CASSLPRGLAHDGELFF. The CDR3 coding sequence is TGTGCCAGCAGCCTCCCCCGCGGGCTAGCGCATGACGGGGAGCTGTTTTTT.

This chain uses TRBV28 with TRBJ2-7; 7 positions agree with TRBD2. V was pared by 1 base and J by 2 bases, with 5 bases of the junction left unmatched. The CDR3 consists of 15 residues. Germline values: CDR1 MDHEN, CDR2 SYDVKM. The CDR3 DNA sequence: TGTGCCAGCAGTTTATACAGGCGGGGGACCTACGAGCAGTACTTC. Encoded protein: CASSLYRRGTYEQYF.

The gene calls are TRBV18 and TRBJ2-5; possible D gene TRBD2, 6 bases. The CDR3 covers 14 residues. The germline V gene has CDR1 KGHSH and CDR2 LQKENI. Trimming pared 0 bases from V and 5 bases from J, leaving 10 bases between. The CDR3 coding sequence is TGTGCCAGCTCACCACCGGAGGGTTGGGAGACCCAGTACTTC. Translation gives CASSPPEGWETQYF.

V is TRBV6-1 and J is TRBJ2-3; 13 bases agree with TRBD2. After removal of 10 bases from V and 5 bases from J, the junction contained 9 bases not matched to a gene. CDR1 and CDR2 from the germline V gene are MNHNS and SASEGT. This CDR3 contains 15 residues. CDR3 in DNA: TGTGCCATCTCACCCACTAGCGGGGGGGGAGATACGCAGTATTTT. This sequence encodes CAISPTSGGGDTQYF.

The chain employs TRBV19 and TRBJ1-1, with 7 bases aligning to TRBD1. The V and J ends lost 3 bases and 1 base, in that order; junction bases with no gene match: 2. The CDR3 spans 14 residues. In germline, CDR1 is LNHDA, CDR2 SQIVND (reference sequence). DNA of the CDR3: TGTGCCAGTAGTATCGACAGGGAGAACACTGAAGCTTTCTTT. Translating it yields CASSIDRENTEAFF.

The chain combines TRBV7-2 with TRBJ1-2; no clear D gene. Trimming shortened V by 4 bases and J by 3 bases, and 18 bases separated the two germline ends. Germline assignment: CDR1 SGHTA and CDR2 FQGNSA. This CDR3 comprises 16 residues. CDR3 nucleotide sequence: TGTGCCAGCAGCTCCCCTAGGGAGGCACCGGACTATGGCTACACCTTC. This sequence encodes CASSSPREAPDYGYTF. Based on the CDR3 plus reference TRBV7-2 and TRBJ1-2, the full variable domain is GAGVSQSPSNKVTEKGKDVELRCDPISGHTALYWYRQSLGQGLEFLIYFQGNSAPDKSGLPSDRFSAERTGGSVSTLTIQRTQQEDSAVYLCASSSPREAPDYGYTFGSGTRLTVV.

V gene TRBV6-5 combines with J gene TRBJ1-2; D gene unclear. V was clipped by 0 bases and J by 4 bases, with 6 bases between them. This CDR3 region has 13 residues. Germline CDR1 is MNHEY and CDR2 is SVGAGI. The CDR3 coding sequence is TGTGCCAGCAGTTACTCCTGGAGCTATGGCTACACCTTC. It codes for CASSYSWSYGYTF.

The rearrangement links TRBV28 to TRBJ2-5; TRBD1 matches at 11 bases. Trimming removed 7 bases from V and 3 bases from J; junction bases left unmatched: 4. CDR3 length: 14 residues. The germline gives CDR1 MDHEN, CDR2 SYDVKM. CDR3 loop: CASTRTGGEETQYF. The CDR3 coding sequence is TGTGCCAGCACCCGGACAGGGGGCGAAGAGACCCAGTACTTC.

The chain joins TRBV13 to TRBJ1-2, with a possible D match to TRBD1 (5 bases). The CDR3 totals 13 residues. Trimming cost V 1 base and J 8 bases, with 11 bases left between them. Per the germline V gene, CDR1 is PRHDT and CDR2 is FYEKMQ (reference sequence). CDR3 residues: CASSLARQGGYTF. The CDR3 nucleotides are TGTGCCAGCAGCTTAGCCAGGCAGGGAGGCTACACCTTC.

J is TRBJ2-1 and V is TRBV5-6; 9 bases agree with TRBD1. The CDR3 length is 13 residues. Per the germline V gene, CDR1 is SGHDT and CDR2 is YYEEEE. The V segment lost 3 bases and the J segment 5 bases; nucleotides outside the gene matches: 0. The DNA of the CDR3 is TGTGCCAGCAGCTGGACAGGGGACAATGAGCAGTTCTTC. This encodes CASSWTGDNEQFF.

The chain recombines TRBV11-2 with TRBJ1-1; no reliable D call. Germline lookup yields CDR1 SGHAT and CDR2 FQNNGV. The CDR3 loop spans 15 amino acids. V dropped 6 bases and J dropped 5 bases, with 19 bases sitting between them. CDR3 region: CASRPSRVQRTEAFF. The DNA for the CDR3 is TGTGCCAGCAGACCGAGCCGGGTCCAGCGGACTGAAGCTTTCTTT.

This chain connects TRBV4-1 to TRBJ1-4, with D possibly being TRBD1 (5 bases). The length of the CDR3 is 15 residues. Germline V gives CDR1 MGHRA, CDR2 YSYEKL. Trimming stripped 4 bases from V and 11 bases from J, with 20 bases between. The chain's CDR3 is CASSRTGQGEEKLFF. The CDR3 DNA is TGCGCCAGCAGCCGAACGGGCCAAGGGGAGGAGAAACTGTTTTTT.

V is TRBV2 and J is TRBJ1-6; 11 bases agree with TRBD1. This CDR3 contains 14 residues. Germline V gene data show CDR1 as SNHLY and CDR2 as FYNNEI. With V trimmed by 7 bases and J by 10 bases, 6 bases remained unmatched. The CDR3 sequence is CASIPDRGQSPLHF. CDR3 DNA sequence: TGTGCCAGCATCCCGGACAGGGGGCAATCACCCCTCCACTTT.

The genes are TRBV19 and TRBJ1-1; possibly TRBD1 for D (6 bases). Germline CDR1 and CDR2: LNHDA and SQIVND (reference sequence). The CDR3 consists of 16 residues. Trimming removed 5 bases at V and 7 bases at J, with 23 bases between. The CDR3 loop is CASSHRRQVRGGEAFF. Here the CDR3 DNA reads TGTGCCAGTAGTCACAGGCGACAGGTTCGAGGTGGTGAAGCTTTCTTT.

The J gene is TRBJ2-1, the V gene TRBV11-2; D might be TRBD1 (5 bases). Trimming pared 3 bases from V and 4 bases from J, leaving 13 bases between. CDR1 is SGHAT and CDR2 is FQNNGV in the germline V gene. This CDR3 is built from 15 residues. The CDR3 bases are TGTGCCAGCAGCTTTGAGACAGCAACTTACAATGAGCAGTTCTTC. Protein sequence: CASSFETATYNEQFF. The variable domain in full, completed from reference TRBV11-2 and TRBJ2-1, reads EAGVAQSPRYKIIEKRQSVAFWCNPISGHATLYWYQQILGQGPKLLIQFQNNGVVDDSQLPKDRFSAERLKGVDSTLKIQPAKLEDSAVYLCASSFETATYNEQFFGPGTRLTVL.

The chain uses TRBV20-1 and TRBJ2-7; D not resolved. The V and J ends lost 3 bases and 3 bases respectively, with 6 bases between them. The CDR3 runs to 11 residues. The germline V gene encodes CDR1 DFQATT and CDR2 SNEGSKA (reference sequence). CDR3 amino acids: CSASQDYEQYF. For the CDR3, the DNA is TGCAGTGCTAGCCAGGACTACGAGCAGTACTTC.

Remarks on this clone: Other DNA sequences within the sample encode an identical CDR3. This rearrangement joins TRBV19 to TRBJ1-5, with D perhaps TRBD1 (6 bases). Germline values: CDR1 LNHDA, CDR2 SQIVND (reference sequence). This CDR3 has 15 residues. The germline V and J ends were trimmed by 2 bases and 2 bases, with 10 bases remaining between them. Here the CDR3 reads CASSITGQGNQPQHF. As DNA, the CDR3 is TGTGCCAGTAGTATAACAGGGCAAGGCAATCAGCCCCAGCATTTT.

This rearrangement joins TRBV7-3 to TRBJ2-2, with 8 positions matching TRBD2. This CDR3 comprises 17 residues. The V segment lost 5 bases and the J segment 4 bases; nucleotides outside the gene matches: 12. Germline V CDR1 and CDR2: SGHTA, FQGTGA. CDR3 sequence: CASSPRTSRASTGELFF. CDR3 bases: TGTGCCAGCAGCCCGCGGACTAGCCGGGCGTCCACCGGGGAGCTGTTTTTT.

The V gene is TRBV7-9, the J gene TRBJ2-5; 8 nucleotides align to TRBD2. The V gene's germline CDR1 is SEHNR and CDR2 FQNEAQ (reference sequence). The CDR3 sequence is 16 residues long. The junction had 6 bases not matched to a gene; V was cut back by 1 base and J by 2 bases. The CDR3 sequence is CASSLGAGAKQETQYF. The CDR3 bases are TGTGCCAGCAGCTTAGGAGCGGGGGCAAAACAAGAGACCCAGTACTTC.

The chain employs TRBV28 and TRBJ2-7; tentative D call: TRBD1 (6 bases). Germline V gene data show CDR1 as MDHEN and CDR2 as SYDVKM. The CDR3 loop spans 15 amino acids. V was trimmed by 3 bases and J by 3 bases, leaving 15 bases between them. Here the CDR3 DNA reads TGTGCCAGCAGTTTCACAGGGCTTGGGATCTACGAGCAGTACTTC. It codes for CASSFTGLGIYEQYF. The full variable domain, in which reference TRBV28 and TRBJ2-7 provide the parts outside the CDR3, is DVKVTQSSRYLVKRTGEKVFLECVQDMDHENMFWYRQDPGLGLRLIYFSYDVKMKEKGDIPEGYSVSREKKERFSLILESASTNQTSMYLCASSFTGLGIYEQYFGPGTRLTVT.

The V gene is TRBV28, the J gene TRBJ1-1, with TRBD1 as a possible D gene (5 bases). Trimming pared 7 bases from V and 0 bases from J, leaving 9 bases between. The germline V gene has CDR1 MDHEN and CDR2 SYDVKM. This CDR3 spans 13 amino acids. This CDR3 reads CASMGPLNTEAFF. The DNA for the CDR3 is TGTGCCAGCATGGGGCCGTTGAACACTGAAGCTTTCTTT.

V usage is TRBV4-3 and J usage is TRBJ1-2; D possibly corresponds to TRBD1 (5 bases). CDR1 and CDR2 from the germline V gene are LGHNA and YSLEER. The V end was cut by 0 bases, the J end by 5 bases, with 10 bases between. The CDR3 extends over 14 amino acids. CDR3 sequence reads: CASSQDTGNYGYTF. The DNA for the CDR3 is TGCGCCAGCAGCCAAGATACAGGAAATTATGGCTACACCTTC.

The chain combines TRBV5-6 with TRBJ1-2; D gene ambiguous. V lost 6 bases to trimming and J lost 0 bases, with 15 bases between them. CDR1 and CDR2 from the germline V gene are SGHDT and YYEEEE. The CDR3 consists of 15 residues. The CDR3 spells CASTTSMGANYGYTF. CDR3 in DNA: TGTGCCAGCACCACCTCCATGGGAGCTAACTATGGCTACACCTTC. Supplemented by reference TRBV5-6 and TRBJ1-2, the full variable domain reads DAGVTQSPTHLIKTRGQQVTLRCSPKSGHDTVSWYQQALGQGPQFIFQYYEEEERQRGNFPDRFSGHQFPNYSSELNVNALLLGDSALYLCASTTSMGANYGYTFGSGTRLTVV.

V is TRBV7-3 and J is TRBJ2-3, with a possible D match to TRBD2 (6 bases). This CDR3 contains 15 residues. Germline assignment: CDR1 SGHTA and CDR2 FQGTGA. Between the trimmed V and J ends, which lost 2 bases and 6 bases, there was a span of 15 bases. The CDR3 nucleotides read TGTGCCAGCAGCTTACAACCTAGCGAGAGGGATACGCAGTATTTT. Residues: CASSLQPSERDTQYF.